This record concerns one T cell receptor beta chain sequence. The CDR3 is 16 amino acids. V was pared by 5 bases and J by 6 bases, with 22 bases between. Germline CDR1 SGDLS, CDR2 YYNGEE. Seattle patient enrollment occurred during active infection, with longitudinal follow-up thereafter. The sample originates from a study of blood T cell repertoires in COVID-19. Study details: Researchers got acute and convalescent COVID-19 samples from the United States, Italy and Spain. T cells, B-cell-depleted T cells, or PBMCs provided the cDNA or gDNA that served as material.

The authors' processing: Using reference gene primer amplification, nucleated cell counts were estimated. The data were produced by immunoSEQ multiplex PCR, yet TCRdb's version contains in-frame clones alone and is incomplete. V and J calls and clone size are those listed in that table; D and trimming were worked out from the DNA. The sample lists 270,000 or so clones; just under 90% were seen once. The sequenced material came from peripheral blood. The receptor's source is a woman in her thirties with COVID-19, enrolled during active disease. The V and J genes are TRBV9 and TRBJ2-3; TRBD2 might be the D (7 bases). The CDR3, as DNA: TGTGCCAGCAGTTACGGGTACGGGGGGCCCGCGGATACGCAGTATTTT. Translation gives CASSYGYGGPADTQYF.